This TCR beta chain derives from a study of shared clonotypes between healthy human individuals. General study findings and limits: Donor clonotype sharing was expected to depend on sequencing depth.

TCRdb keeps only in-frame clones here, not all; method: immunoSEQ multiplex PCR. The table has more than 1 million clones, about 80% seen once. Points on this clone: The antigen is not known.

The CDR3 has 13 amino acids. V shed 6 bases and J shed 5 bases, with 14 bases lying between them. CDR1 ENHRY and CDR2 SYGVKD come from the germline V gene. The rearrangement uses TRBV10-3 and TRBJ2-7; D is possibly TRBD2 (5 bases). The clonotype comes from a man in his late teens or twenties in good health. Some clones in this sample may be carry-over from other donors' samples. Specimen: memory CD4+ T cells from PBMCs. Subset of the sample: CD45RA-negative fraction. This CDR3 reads CAIRVRELDEQYF. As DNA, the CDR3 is TGTGCCATCAGAGTCCGGGAATTGGACGAGCAGTACTTC.